Listed here are 4 T cell receptor beta chains from one sample, sequenced in a study of blood T cell repertoires in COVID-19. The table came from immunoSEQ multiplex PCR; TCRdb's copy has only in-frame clones and leaves some out. This table holds about 210,000 clones, 88% found once. The sequencing input was peripheral blood. Every receptor here comes from a man aged 18-30 years with active or convalescent COVID-19.

CDR3 DNA: TGTGCCTATTCACAGGGGCAGGGAGGACGCTCACCCCTCCACTTT. Amino acids: CAYSQGQGGRSPLHF. V and J are TRBV30 and TRBJ1-6; TRBD1 matches at 7 bases. Trimming at V came to 7 bases and at J to 10 bases, leaving 16 bases not matched to a gene. Germline-derived CDR1 and CDR2 are GTSNPN and SVGIG (reference sequence). The CDR3 loop spans 15 amino acids.

The CDR3 sequence: CASSFRGSYEQYF. The CDR3 coding sequence is TGTGCCAGCAGCTTTAGGGGATCCTACGAGCAGTACTTC. The chain couples TRBV7-9 to TRBJ2-7; D is perhaps TRBD1 (5 bases). V was shortened by 3 bases and J by 1 base, with 7 bases between the two germline ends. The CDR3 consists of 13 residues. Looked up from germline, CDR1 is SEHNR and CDR2 is FQNEAQ (reference sequence).

The chain has TRBV19 and TRBJ1-2; 7 bases line up with TRBD1. Germline values: CDR1 LNHDA, CDR2 SQIVND (reference sequence). CDR3 length: 13 residues. J lost 7 bases, V lost 4 bases, and 6 bases had no gene match. The CDR3 sequence: CASSTITGVGYTF. In nucleotides, the CDR3 is TGTGCCAGTAGTACCATAACAGGGGTTGGCTACACCTTC.

The chain uses TRBV2 and TRBJ2-7; tentative D call: TRBD2 (5 bases). The germline gives CDR1 SNHLY, CDR2 FYNNEI. V was clipped by 6 bases and J by 4 bases, with 13 bases between them. The CDR3 is 13 amino acids. CDR3 residues: CASRDGSGYEQYF. CDR3 coding DNA: TGTGCCAGCAGGGACGGTTCGGGGTACGAGCAGTACTTC.